This TCR beta chain was captured by sequencing in a study of blood T cells in healthy people across ages. Study findings and constraints: Percentage of naive T cells showed a strong correlation with TCR beta diversity. Per million T cells, TCR beta diversity dropped roughly linearly as age increased. There were more naive CD4+ cells and higher diversity in long-lived donors than in aged donors.

Germline V gene data show CDR1 as MDHEN and CDR2 as SYDVKM. V lost 6 bases and J 2 bases, leaving 12 bases between the germline ends. This CDR3 is 14 amino acids long. A second PCR, run for about 7 to 11 cycles, used a sample-barcoded 5' primer plus a J-beta primer mix. TCRdb re-derived calls from the 5' RACE reads in MiXCR, one entry per CDR3 protein. In the table there are about a million distinct CDR3 sequences, roughly 47% of which are singletons. This clonotype was counted only a few times. Its cognate antigen is unknown. This clonotype was obtained from a woman aged 55-69 years in good health. The chain is built from TRBV28 and TRBJ2-3; D ambiguous. Sequenced material: blood. This CDR3 is CASSDSLVTDTQYF. As DNA, the CDR3 is TGTGCCAGCAGCGATTCACTTGTCACAGATACGCAGTATTTT.